This TCR beta chain emerged from a study of metastatic and nonmetastatic thyroid tumors. Looking at the study overall: Across blood and tumor or nodule tissue, repertoires from malignant and benign thyroid patients were compared with one another.

Study observations and caveats: The study reportedly found significantly higher TCR beta diversity in malignant thyroid tumors than benign nodules, in blood and tumor.

In the source study's methods: To classify distant metastasis in papillary thyroid cancer, a model was built from CDR3 differences across clinicopathological groups. TCRdb re-called the PCR reads through MiXCR. What appears here as the V and J calls and clone size reflects TCRdb's work, not the paper's. The data show roughly 6,900 clones, about 30% seen once. This CDR3 region has 14 residues. V lost 3 bases to trimming and J lost 3 bases, with 9 bases between them. This clone was counted only a few times. The antigen remains unidentified. Other DNA variants within this sample encode the same CDR3. The entire patient cohort was treatment-naive prior to thyroid surgery.

The receptor was isolated from a male donor with papillary thyroid cancer or a benign thyroid nodule (not recorded which). Some clones in this sample may be carry-over from other donors' samples. Specimen: adjacent normal tissue. The chain has TRBV12-3 or TRBV12-4 and TRBJ1-5; D call uncertain. The CDR3 nucleotides read TGTGCCAGCAGTTTTTTGGGTGCCAATCAGCCCCAGCATTTT. Translated, it gives CASSFLGANQPQHF.